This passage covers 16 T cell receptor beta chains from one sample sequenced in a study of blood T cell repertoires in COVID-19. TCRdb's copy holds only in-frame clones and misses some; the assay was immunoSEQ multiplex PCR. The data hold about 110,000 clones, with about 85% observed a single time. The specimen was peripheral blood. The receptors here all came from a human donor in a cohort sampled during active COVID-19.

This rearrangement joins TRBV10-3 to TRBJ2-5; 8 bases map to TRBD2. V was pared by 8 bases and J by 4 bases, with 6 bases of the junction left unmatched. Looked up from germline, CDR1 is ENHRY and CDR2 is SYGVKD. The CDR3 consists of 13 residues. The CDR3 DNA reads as TGTGCCATCGGACCGGGAGGGCGAGAGACCCAGTACTTC. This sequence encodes CAIGPGGRETQYF.

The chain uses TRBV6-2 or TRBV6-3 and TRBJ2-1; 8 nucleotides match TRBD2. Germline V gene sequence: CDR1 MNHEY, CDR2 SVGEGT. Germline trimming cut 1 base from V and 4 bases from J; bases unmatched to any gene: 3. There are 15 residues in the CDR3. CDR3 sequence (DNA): TGTGCCAGCAGTTACTATAGCGGGGTATACAATGAGCAGTTCTTC. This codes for CASSYYSGVYNEQFF.

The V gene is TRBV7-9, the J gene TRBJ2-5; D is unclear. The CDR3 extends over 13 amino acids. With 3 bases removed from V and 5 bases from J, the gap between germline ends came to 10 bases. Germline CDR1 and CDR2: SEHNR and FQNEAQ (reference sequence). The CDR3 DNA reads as TGTGCCAGCAGCTTCTCTGAGAGGGAGACCCAGTACTTC. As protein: CASSFSERETQYF.

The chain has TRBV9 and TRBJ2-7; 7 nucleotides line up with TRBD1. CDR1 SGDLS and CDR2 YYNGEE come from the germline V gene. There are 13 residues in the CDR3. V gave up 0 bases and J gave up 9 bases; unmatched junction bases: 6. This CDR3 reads CASSVETGARQYF. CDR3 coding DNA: TGTGCCAGCAGCGTAGAAACAGGGGCTCGGCAGTACTTC.

This CDR3 reads CASRPAGGNSPLHF. For the CDR3, the DNA is TGTGCCAGCAGGCCAGCAGGGGGGAATTCACCCCTCCACTTT. The chain carries TRBV27 and TRBJ1-6; 7 positions match TRBD1. V was clipped by 6 bases and J by 7 bases; unmatched bases: 6. Germline loops: CDR1 MNHEY, CDR2 SMNVEV (reference sequence). The CDR3 is made up of 14 amino acids.

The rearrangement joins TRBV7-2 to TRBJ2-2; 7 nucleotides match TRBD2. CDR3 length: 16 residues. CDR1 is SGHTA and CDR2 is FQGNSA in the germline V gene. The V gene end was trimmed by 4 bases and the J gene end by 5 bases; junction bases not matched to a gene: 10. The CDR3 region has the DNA TGTGCCAGCAGCTCGTCGGGGGGTATTAGGACCGGGGAGCTGTTTTTT. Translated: CASSSSGGIRTGELFF.

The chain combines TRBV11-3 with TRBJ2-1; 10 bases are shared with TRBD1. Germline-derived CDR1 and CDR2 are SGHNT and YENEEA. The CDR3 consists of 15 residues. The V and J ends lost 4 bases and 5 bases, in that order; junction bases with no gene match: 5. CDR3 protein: CASSSGQGLHNEQFF. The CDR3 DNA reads TGTGCCAGCAGCTCGGGACAGGGGTTACACAATGAGCAGTTCTTC.

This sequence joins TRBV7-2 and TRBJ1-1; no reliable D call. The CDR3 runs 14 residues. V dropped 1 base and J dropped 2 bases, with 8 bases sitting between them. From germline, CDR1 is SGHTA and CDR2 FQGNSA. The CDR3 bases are TGTGCCAGCAGCTTAGACAGAGTTAACACTGAAGCTTTCTTT. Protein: CASSLDRVNTEAFF.

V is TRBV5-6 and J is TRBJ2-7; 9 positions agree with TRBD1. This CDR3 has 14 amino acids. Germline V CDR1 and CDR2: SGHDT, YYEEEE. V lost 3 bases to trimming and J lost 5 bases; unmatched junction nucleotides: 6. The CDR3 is CASSSWTGVDEQYF. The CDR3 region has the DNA TGTGCCAGCAGCTCTTGGACAGGGGTGGACGAGCAGTACTTC. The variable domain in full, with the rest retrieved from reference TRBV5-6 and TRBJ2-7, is DAGVTQSPTHLIKTRGQQVTLRCSPKSGHDTVSWYQQALGQGPQFIFQYYEEEERQRGNFPDRFSGHQFPNYSSELNVNALLLGDSALYLCASSSWTGVDEQYFGPGTRLTVT.

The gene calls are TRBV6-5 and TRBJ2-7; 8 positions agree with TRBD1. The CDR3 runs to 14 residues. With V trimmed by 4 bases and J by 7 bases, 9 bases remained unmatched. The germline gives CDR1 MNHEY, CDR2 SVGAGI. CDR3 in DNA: TGTGCCAGCAGTTCCGGACAGGGAGCAAGGGAGCAGTACTTC. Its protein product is CASSSGQGAREQYF.

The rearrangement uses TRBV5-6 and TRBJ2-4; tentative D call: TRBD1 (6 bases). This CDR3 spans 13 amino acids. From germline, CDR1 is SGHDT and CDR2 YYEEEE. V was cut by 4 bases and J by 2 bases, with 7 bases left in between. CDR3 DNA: TGTGCCAGCAGCCAGGGGACCAAAAACATTCAGTACTTC. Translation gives CASSQGTKNIQYF.

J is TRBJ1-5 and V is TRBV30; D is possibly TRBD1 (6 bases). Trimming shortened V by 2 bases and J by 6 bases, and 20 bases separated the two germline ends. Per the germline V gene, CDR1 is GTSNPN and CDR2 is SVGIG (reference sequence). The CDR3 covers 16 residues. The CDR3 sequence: CAWSTRGGRGGQPQHF. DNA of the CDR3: TGTGCCTGGAGTACCCGCGGAGGCAGGGGCGGTCAGCCCCAGCATTTT.

CDR3 region: CASNRGINSYEQYF. As DNA, the CDR3 is TGCGCCAGCAACAGGGGTATAAATTCCTACGAGCAGTACTTC. V usage is TRBV5-1 and J usage is TRBJ2-7; 7 bases line up with TRBD1. The ends lost 6 bases at V and 1 base at J; junction bases unmatched: 7. The CDR3 is made up of 14 amino acids. The V gene's germline CDR1 is SGHRS and CDR2 YFSETQ.

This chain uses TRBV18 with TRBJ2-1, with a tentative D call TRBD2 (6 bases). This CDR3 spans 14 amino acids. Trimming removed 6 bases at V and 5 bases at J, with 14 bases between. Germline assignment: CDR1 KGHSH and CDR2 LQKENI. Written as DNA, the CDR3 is TGTGCCAGCTCCCCAGGACTAACGAACAATGAGCAGTTCTTC. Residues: CASSPGLTNNEQFF.

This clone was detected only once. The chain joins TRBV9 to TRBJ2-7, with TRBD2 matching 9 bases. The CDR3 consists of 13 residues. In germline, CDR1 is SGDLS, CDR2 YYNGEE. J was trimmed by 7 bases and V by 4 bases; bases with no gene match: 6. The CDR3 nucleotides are TGTGCCAGCAGCCCCGGGACTAGCCATGAGCAGTACTTC. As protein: CASSPGTSHEQYF.

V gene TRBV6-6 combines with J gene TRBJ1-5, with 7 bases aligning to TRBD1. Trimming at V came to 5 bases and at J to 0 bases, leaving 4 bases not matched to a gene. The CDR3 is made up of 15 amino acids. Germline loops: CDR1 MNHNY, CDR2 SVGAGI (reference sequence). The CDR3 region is CASSPTGVSNQPQHF. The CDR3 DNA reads TGTGCCAGCAGTCCTACAGGGGTTAGCAATCAGCCCCAGCATTTT.